What follows is one T cell receptor (beta chain) and its context. This entry comes from a study of patients and donors after allogeneic stem cell transplantation. The V end lost 5 bases, the J end lost 5 bases, and 18 bases lay between the germline ends. This CDR3 contains 15 residues. From the RT-PCR reads, TCRdb called clonotypes with MiXCR, one entry per CDR3 protein. This sample has more than 850,000 distinct CDR3 sequences; approximately 18% occur once, and the top ten carry around 6%. The sequencing input was blood, either unsorted or a sorted T cell fraction (not recorded which). The chain is built from TRBV12-3 or TRBV12-4 and TRBJ1-1, with D possibly matching TRBD1 (6 bases). The sequence came from a human donor who was either an allogeneic HSCT recipient or a stem cell or donor lymphocyte infusion donor (not recorded which). It is not recorded whose cells these are; they may come from a transplant donor. CDR3 sequence: CASSPARGGSTEAFF. The CDR3 DNA sequence: TGTGCCAGCAGTCCAGCCAGAGGGGGAAGTACTGAAGCTTTCTTT.